Reported below is one T cell receptor (beta chain). Its antigen remains unknown. This sample was included in a study of cytomegalovirus exposure and HLA in healthy donors. Overall study results and limits: It was found in a later analysis that first-cohort TCR clusters tended to co-occur in the roughly 120 validation repertoires. Most TCR sequences were rare, but some public TCRs occurred in many donors. In vitro, three CMV-associated chains proved specific for CMV antigens.

Data came from immunoSEQ multiplex PCR; TCRdb stores just in-frame clones and leaves some out. Here the sample spans roughly 110,000 clones, about 85% being singletons. Between the trimmed V and J ends, which lost 4 bases and 6 bases, there was a span of 10 bases. This CDR3 contains 13 residues. CDR1 and CDR2 (germline): MGHRA, YSYEKL. The source material was PBMCs. The source is a woman aged 18-29 years in good health and CMV-seropositive. The chain carries TRBV4-1 and TRBJ1-5; D unclear. This CDR3 reads CASSLGSAQPQHF. CDR3 DNA: TGCGCCAGCAGCCTGGGCTCGGCTCAGCCCCAGCATTTT.